Below, 7 T cell receptor beta chains from the same sample are listed, as sequenced in a study of T-cell memory formation after mild COVID-19 (dated by TCRdb to the early 2020s). Library generation was performed with 5' RACE. The instrument given in TCRdb is Illumina NovaSeq 6000. Through fastp at Q25 and MiXCR, TCRdb rebuilt clones from the public reads, retaining in-frame beta chains. Identical CDR3 protein sequences are pooled into one entry, listed with their most common genes and DNA. This sample comprises fewer than 250,000 distinct CDR3 sequences, less than 20% of them detected only once. The ten largest clonotypes hold 2.1% of the sample. Sequenced material: PBMCs or a T cell subset sorted from them (not recorded which). The receptor source for this set is an adult woman who had mild COVID-19 (a few samples of this study predate the infection). The sample titles of this study are shuffled in the database, so cell type and time point are left out; the donor was told from shared clones.

The chain uses TRBV7-2 and TRBJ2-2, with D maybe TRBD2 (5 bases). The ends were cut back, 5 bases at V and 3 bases at J, with 13 bases in the middle. Germline V lookup: CDR1 SGHTA, CDR2 FQGNSA. This CDR3 region has 15 residues. The chain's CDR3 is CASSPSGSDTGELFF. In nucleotides, the CDR3 is TGTGCCAGCAGCCCGAGCGGTAGCGACACCGGGGAGCTGTTTTTT.

The gene calls are TRBV10-3 and TRBJ2-7, with TRBD2 matching 11 bases. The CDR3 is made up of 14 amino acids. With 3 bases clipped from V and 5 bases from J, the junction kept 3 bases outside the gene matches. CDR1 ENHRY and CDR2 SYGVKD come from the germline V gene. DNA of the CDR3: TGTGCCATCAGTGATGGGACTAGCGGAGACGAGCAGTACTTC. This gives the protein CAISDGTSGDEQYF.

There are a few counts of this clonotype. The V call is TRBV4-1, the J call TRBJ1-3; D remains ambiguous. The germline V and J ends were trimmed by 0 bases and 2 bases, with 2 bases remaining between them. The CDR3 is made up of 13 amino acids. Germline loops: CDR1 MGHRA, CDR2 YSYEKL. The chain's CDR3 is CASSQEPGNTIYF. CDR3 bases: TGCGCCAGCAGCCAAGAACCTGGAAACACCATATATTTT.

The chain carries TRBV5-1 and TRBJ1-1; D is ambiguous. V was clipped by 1 base and J by 0 bases, with 13 bases between them. The CDR3 extends over 16 amino acids. Per germline, CDR1 SGHRS and CDR2 YFSETQ. The CDR3 region has the DNA TGCGCCAGCAGCTTGTTTTTAGGGAGATTGAACACTGAAGCTTTCTTT. Amino acids: CASSLFLGRLNTEAFF.

This clonotype was seen more than once but under ten times. V is TRBV24-1 and J is TRBJ1-5; D perhaps matches TRBD1 (5 bases). The length of the CDR3 is 13 residues. From germline, CDR1 is KGHDR and CDR2 SFDVKD. Trimming cost V 10 bases and J 9 bases, with 18 bases left between them. CDR3 sequence reads: CATWDPRGGPQHF. The CDR3, as DNA: TGTGCCACGTGGGACCCTCGGGGTGGGCCCCAGCATTTT.

This clonotype came up a few times. This chain's CDR3 is CASSRPDRLNTEAFF. For the CDR3, the DNA is TGTGCCAGCAGCCGCCCAGACAGGCTGAACACTGAAGCTTTCTTT. The chain has TRBV7-8 and TRBJ1-1, with D possibly TRBD1 on 6 matching bases. Trimming left V 5 bases short and J 0 bases short, with 13 bases between. The CDR3 has 15 residues. The germline CDR1 and CDR2 sequences are SGHVS and FQNEAQ.

This clonotype was observed a few times. The chain has TRBV5-4 and TRBJ2-1; perhaps D is TRBD1 or TRBD2 (6 bases each). This CDR3 comprises 14 residues. V lost 1 base to trimming and J lost 7 bases, with 12 bases between them. Germline-derived CDR1 and CDR2 are SGHNT and YYREEE (reference sequence). The CDR3 reads CASSLRGLRNEQFF. The CDR3 nucleotides are TGTGCCAGCAGCTTGCGGGGGCTGAGGAATGAGCAGTTCTTC.